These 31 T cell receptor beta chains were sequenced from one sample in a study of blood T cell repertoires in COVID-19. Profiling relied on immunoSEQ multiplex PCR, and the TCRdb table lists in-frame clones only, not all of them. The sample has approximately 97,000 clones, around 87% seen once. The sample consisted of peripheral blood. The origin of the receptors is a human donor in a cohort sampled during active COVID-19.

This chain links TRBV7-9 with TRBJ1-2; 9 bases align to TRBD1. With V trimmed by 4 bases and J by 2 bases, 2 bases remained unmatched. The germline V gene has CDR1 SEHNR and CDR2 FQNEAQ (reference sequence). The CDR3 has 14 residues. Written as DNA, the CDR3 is TGTGCCAGCAGCTACAGGGGGCTAAACTATGGCTACACCTTC. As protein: CASSYRGLNYGYTF.

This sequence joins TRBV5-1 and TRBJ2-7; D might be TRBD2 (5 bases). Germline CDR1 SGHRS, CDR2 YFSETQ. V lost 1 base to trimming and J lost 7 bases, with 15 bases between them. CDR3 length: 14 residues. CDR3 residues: CASSLSTYGSEQYF. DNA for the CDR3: TGCGCCAGCAGCTTGTCCACCTATGGGAGTGAGCAGTACTTC.

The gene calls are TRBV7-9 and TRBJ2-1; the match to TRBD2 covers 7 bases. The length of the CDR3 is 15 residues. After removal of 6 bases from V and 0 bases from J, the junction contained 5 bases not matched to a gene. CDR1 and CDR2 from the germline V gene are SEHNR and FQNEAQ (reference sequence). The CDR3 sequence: CASSPGGGSYNEQFF. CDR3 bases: TGTGCCAGCAGTCCCGGCGGGGGCTCCTACAATGAGCAGTTCTTC.

Written as DNA, the CDR3 is TGTGCCAGCAGCGTAGGGGCCGATCTCTACGAGCAGTACTTC. This codes for CASSVGADLYEQYF. The chain recombines TRBV9 with TRBJ2-7; D gene unclear. V lost 0 bases and J 3 bases, leaving 10 bases between the germline ends. Germline CDR1 is SGDLS and CDR2 is YYNGEE. The CDR3 contains 14 residues.

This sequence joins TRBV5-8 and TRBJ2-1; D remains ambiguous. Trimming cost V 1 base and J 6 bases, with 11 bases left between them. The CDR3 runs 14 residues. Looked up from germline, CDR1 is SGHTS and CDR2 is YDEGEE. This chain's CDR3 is CASSLLTGLNEQFF. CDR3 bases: TGTGCCAGCAGCTTGCTCACCGGTCTCAATGAGCAGTTCTTC.

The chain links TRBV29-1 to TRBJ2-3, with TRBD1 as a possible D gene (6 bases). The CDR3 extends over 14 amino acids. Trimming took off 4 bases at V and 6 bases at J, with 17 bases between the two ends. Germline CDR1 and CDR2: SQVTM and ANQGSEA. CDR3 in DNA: TGCAGCGTTGGGGTGGGGGCCCGGGGTGATACGCAGTATTTT. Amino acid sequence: CSVGVGARGDTQYF.

This CDR3 reads CASSPRAGRATDTQYF. The DNA of the CDR3 is TGTGCCAGCAGCCCTCGGGCGGGGAGGGCCACAGATACGCAGTATTTT. The chain joins TRBV7-9 to TRBJ2-3; 7 nucleotides align to TRBD2. V shed 5 bases and J 2 bases; nucleotides not matched to a gene: 10. Germline V gene data show CDR1 as SEHNR and CDR2 as FQNEAQ (reference sequence). CDR3 length equals 16 residues.

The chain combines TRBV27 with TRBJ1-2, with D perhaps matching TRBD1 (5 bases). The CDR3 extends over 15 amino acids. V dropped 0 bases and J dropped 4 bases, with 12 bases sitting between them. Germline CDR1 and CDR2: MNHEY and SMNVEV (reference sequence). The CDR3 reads CASSLSPGGGYGYTF. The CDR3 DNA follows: TGTGCCAGCAGTTTATCGCCGGGCGGGGGCTATGGCTACACCTTC.

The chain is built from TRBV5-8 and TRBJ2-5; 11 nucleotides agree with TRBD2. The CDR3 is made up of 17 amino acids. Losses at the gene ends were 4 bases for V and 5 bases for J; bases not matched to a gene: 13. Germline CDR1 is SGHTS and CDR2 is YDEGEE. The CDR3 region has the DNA TGTGCCAGCAGCACCAGACTAGCGGGGATTCAGGGGGAGACCCAGTACTTC. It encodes CASSTRLAGIQGETQYF.

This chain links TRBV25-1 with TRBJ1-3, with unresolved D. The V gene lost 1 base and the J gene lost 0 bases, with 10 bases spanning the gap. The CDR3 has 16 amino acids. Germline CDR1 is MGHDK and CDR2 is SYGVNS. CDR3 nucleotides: TGTGCCAGCAGTGAATCAGGATCTCTCTCTGGAAACACCATATATTTT. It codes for CASSESGSLSGNTIYF.

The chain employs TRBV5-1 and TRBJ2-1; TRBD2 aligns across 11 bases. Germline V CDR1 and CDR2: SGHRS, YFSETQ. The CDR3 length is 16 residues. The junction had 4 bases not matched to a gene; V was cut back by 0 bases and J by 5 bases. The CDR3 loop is CASSLGLAGGNNEQFF. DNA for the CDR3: TGCGCCAGCAGCTTGGGCCTAGCGGGAGGCAACAATGAGCAGTTCTTC.

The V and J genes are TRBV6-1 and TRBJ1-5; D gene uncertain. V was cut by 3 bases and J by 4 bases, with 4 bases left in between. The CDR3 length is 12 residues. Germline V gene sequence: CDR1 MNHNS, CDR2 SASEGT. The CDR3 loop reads CASSDRNQPQHF. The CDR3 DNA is TGTGCCAGCAGTGATAGAAATCAGCCCCAGCATTTT.

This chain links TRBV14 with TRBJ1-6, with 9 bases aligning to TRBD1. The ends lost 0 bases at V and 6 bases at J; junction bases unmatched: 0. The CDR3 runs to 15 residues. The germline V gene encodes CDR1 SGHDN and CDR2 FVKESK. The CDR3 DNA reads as TGTGCCAGCAGCCAAGAACAGGGGGCTAATTCACCCCTCCACTTT. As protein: CASSQEQGANSPLHF.

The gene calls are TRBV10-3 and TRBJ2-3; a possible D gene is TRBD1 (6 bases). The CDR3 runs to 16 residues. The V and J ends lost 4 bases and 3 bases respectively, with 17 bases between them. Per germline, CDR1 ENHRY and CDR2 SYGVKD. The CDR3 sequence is CAISGLKGEVTDTQYF. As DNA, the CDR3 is TGTGCCATCAGTGGTTTGAAGGGGGAAGTGACAGATACGCAGTATTTT.

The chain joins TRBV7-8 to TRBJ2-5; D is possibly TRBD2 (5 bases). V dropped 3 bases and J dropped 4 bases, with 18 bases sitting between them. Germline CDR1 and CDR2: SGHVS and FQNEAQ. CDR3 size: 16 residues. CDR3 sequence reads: CASSFGPGTHGETQYF. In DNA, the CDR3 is TGTGCCAGCAGCTTTGGGCCGGGAACCCATGGAGAGACCCAGTACTTC.

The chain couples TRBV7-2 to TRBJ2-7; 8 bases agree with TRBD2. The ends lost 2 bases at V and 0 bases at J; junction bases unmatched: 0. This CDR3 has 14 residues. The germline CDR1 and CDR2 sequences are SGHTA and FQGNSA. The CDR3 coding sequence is TGTGCCAGCAGCTTAAGCGGGGGCTCCTACGAGCAGTACTTC. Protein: CASSLSGGSYEQYF.

CDR3 nucleotide sequence: TGCAGCGTTTCTGTTGGGGGCTCTAGCAATCAGCCCCAGCATTTT. Protein: CSVSVGGSSNQPQHF. The chain recombines TRBV29-1 with TRBJ1-5; weak D call: TRBD1 (6 bases). This CDR3 contains 15 residues. With 5 bases removed from V and 0 bases from J, the gap between germline ends came to 14 bases. Germline V gene sequence: CDR1 SQVTM, CDR2 ANQGSEA.

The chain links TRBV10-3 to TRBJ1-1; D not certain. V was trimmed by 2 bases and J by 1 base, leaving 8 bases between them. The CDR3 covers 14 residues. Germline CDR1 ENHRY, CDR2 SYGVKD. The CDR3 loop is CAISEGQTNTEAFF. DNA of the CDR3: TGTGCCATCAGTGAGGGGCAAACGAACACTGAAGCTTTCTTT.

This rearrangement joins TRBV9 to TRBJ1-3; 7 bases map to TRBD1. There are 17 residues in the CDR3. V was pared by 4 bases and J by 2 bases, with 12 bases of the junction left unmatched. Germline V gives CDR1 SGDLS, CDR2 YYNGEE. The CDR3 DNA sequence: TGTGCCAGCAGCCCCCGACAGGGTTCTACTGCTGGAAACACCATATATTTT. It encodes CASSPRQGSTAGNTIYF.

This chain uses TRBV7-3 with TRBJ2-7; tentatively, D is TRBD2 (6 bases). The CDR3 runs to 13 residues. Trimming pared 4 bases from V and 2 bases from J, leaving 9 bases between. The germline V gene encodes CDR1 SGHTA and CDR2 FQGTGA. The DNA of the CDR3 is TGTGCCAGCAGCTCCCCGGGAGCCTACGAGCAGTACTTC. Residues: CASSSPGAYEQYF.

This CDR3 is CASSYEAGFTWTEAFF. CDR3 nucleotides: TGTGCCAGCAGTTACGAGGCAGGGTTCACGTGGACTGAAGCTTTCTTT. The V call is TRBV6-5, the J call TRBJ1-1; a weak D match, TRBD1 (5 bases). V was trimmed by 2 bases and J by 5 bases, leaving 18 bases between them. The CDR3 is made up of 16 amino acids. Germline V gene sequence: CDR1 MNHEY, CDR2 SVGAGI.

The CDR3: CASSQQGVIGELFF. CDR3 nucleotides: TGTGCCAGCAGCCAACAGGGGGTGATAGGGGAGCTGTTTTTT. The chain links TRBV6-2 or TRBV6-3 to TRBJ2-2; 8 bases are shared with TRBD1. Unmatched junction bases numbered 8, after V lost 6 bases and J lost 8 bases. The CDR3 contains 14 residues. Germline V gene data show CDR1 as MNHEY and CDR2 as SVGEGT.

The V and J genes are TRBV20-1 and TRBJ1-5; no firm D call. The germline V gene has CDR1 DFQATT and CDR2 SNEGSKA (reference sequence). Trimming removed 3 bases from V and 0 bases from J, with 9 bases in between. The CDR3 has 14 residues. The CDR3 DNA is TGCAGTGCTAGTGTCGGGTATAGCAATCAGCCCCAGCATTTT. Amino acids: CSASVGYSNQPQHF.

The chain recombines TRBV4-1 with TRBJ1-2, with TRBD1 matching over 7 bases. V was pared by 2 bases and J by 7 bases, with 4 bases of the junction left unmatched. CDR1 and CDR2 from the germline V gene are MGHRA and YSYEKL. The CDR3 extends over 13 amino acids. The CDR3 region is CASSQRGLSGYTF. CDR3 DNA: TGCGCCAGCAGCCAAAGGGGGCTTAGTGGCTACACCTTC.

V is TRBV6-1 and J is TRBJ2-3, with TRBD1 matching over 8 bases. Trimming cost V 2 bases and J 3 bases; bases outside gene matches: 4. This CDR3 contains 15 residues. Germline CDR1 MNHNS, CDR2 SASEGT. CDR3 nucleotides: TGTGCCAGCAGTGAACAGGGGGCTTCAACAGATACGCAGTATTTT. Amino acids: CASSEQGASTDTQYF.

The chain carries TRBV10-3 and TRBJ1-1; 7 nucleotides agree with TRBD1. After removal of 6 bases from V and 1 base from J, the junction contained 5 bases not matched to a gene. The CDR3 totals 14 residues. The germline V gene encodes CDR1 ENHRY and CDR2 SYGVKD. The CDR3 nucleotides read TGTGCCATCAGGACCGGGACAGCGAACACTGAAGCTTTCTTT. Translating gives CAIRTGTANTEAFF.

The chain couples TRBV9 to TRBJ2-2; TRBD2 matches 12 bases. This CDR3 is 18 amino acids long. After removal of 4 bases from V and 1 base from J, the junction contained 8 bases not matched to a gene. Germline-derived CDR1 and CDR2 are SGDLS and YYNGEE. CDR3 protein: CASSPRGGLAGNTGELFF. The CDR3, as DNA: TGTGCCAGCAGCCCTCGGGGGGGACTAGCGGGGAACACCGGGGAGCTGTTTTTT.

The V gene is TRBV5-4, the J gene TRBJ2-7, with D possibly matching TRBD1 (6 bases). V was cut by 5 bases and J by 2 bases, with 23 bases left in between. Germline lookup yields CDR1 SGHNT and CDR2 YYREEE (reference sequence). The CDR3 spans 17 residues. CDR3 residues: CASSPGVKSGLTYEQYF. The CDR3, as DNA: TGTGCCAGCAGTCCAGGGGTGAAGAGCGGATTAACCTACGAGCAGTACTTC. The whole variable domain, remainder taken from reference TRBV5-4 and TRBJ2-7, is ETGVTQSPTHLIKTRGQQVTLRCSSQSGHNTVSWYQQALGQGPQFIFQYYREEENGRGNFPPRFSGLQFPNYSSELNVNALELDDSALYLCASSPGVKSGLTYEQYFGPGTRLTVT.

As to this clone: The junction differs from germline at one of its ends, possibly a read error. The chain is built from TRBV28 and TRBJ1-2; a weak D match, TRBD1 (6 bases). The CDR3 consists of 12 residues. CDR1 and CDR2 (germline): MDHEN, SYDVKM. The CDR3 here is CASRIGGSPGAF. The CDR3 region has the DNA TGTGCCAGCAGAATAGGTGGTTCGCCAGGGGCCTTC.

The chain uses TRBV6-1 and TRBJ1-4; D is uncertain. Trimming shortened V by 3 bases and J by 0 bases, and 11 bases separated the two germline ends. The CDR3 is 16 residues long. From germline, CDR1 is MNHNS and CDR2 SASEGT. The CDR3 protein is CASSEFLAATNEKLFF. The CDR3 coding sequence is TGTGCCAGCAGTGAGTTTCTAGCTGCAACTAATGAAAAACTGTTTTTT.

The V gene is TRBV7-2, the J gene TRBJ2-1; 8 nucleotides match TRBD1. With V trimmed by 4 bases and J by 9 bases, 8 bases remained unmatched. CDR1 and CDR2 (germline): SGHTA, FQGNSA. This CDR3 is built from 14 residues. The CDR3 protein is CASSWGAQGVEQFF. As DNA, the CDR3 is TGTGCCAGCAGCTGGGGTGCACAGGGGGTTGAGCAGTTCTTC.